This TCR beta chain comes out of a study of beta chain features in type 1 diabetes. The study's findings and limits: TCRB CDR3s were moderately but significantly shorter in Type 1 diabetes patients in all four CD4+ subsets. It was not settled here whether HLA type affects TCRB rearrangement. In cDNA sequencing, cells with high TCR expression could be over-represented. For patients, the naive, central memory and Treg TCRB repertoires appeared more alike than for healthy donors.

This clone was counted between two and nine times. The antigen remains undetermined. Expressed TCRB transcripts were sequenced, since all the RNA that had been isolated was reverse transcribed. Generated by immunoSEQ multiplex PCR, the TCRdb table keeps only in-frame clones and is missing some. The profile shows around 180,000 clones, approximately 8.4% of them singletons. Isolation of CD4+ naive, central memory, regulatory and stem cell-like memory cells was achieved by sorting via CD45RO/CCR7/CD25/CD127/CD95/CD27. This CDR3 has 15 residues. V lost 6 bases and J lost 4; bases outside the gene matches: 3. Germline CDR1 is MNHNS and CDR2 is SASEGT.

Sample: central memory CD4+ T cells from blood. This clonotype originated in a man between 18 and 35 years old with type 1 diabetes. V is TRBV6-1 and J is TRBJ2-3, with 14 bases that match TRBD2. Written as DNA, the CDR3 is TGTGCCAGCAGGGGGACTAGCGGGAGCTCAGATACGCAGTATTTT. It is translated as CASRGTSGSSDTQYF.